These T cell receptor beta chains were read from a single sample in a study of shared clonotypes between healthy human individuals. The table came from immunoSEQ multiplex PCR; TCRdb's copy has only in-frame clones and leaves some out. Here the sample spans about 1.4 million clones, roughly 95% being singletons. The sequencing sample was made of naive CD4+ T cells sorted from blood. Receptors were obtained from a man aged 30 to 45 in good health. The CDR3 runs from the conserved cysteine through the conserved F or W. The D gene is left open where the match is weak. The size of a clone is reported for some rows only, either as once, few or many, or as a class for expanded clones.

abundance: NA
v_gene: TRBV2
j_gene: TRBJ2-7
d_gene: NA
CDR3nt: TGTGCCAGCAGTGACGAGCCGGGCGGGGGCGCCTACGAGCAGTACTTC
CDR3aa: CASSDEPGGGAYEQYF

abundance: once
v_gene: TRBV2
j_gene: TRBJ2-2
d_gene: TRBD1
CDR3nt: TGTGCCAGCGACAGGGGGCAAACGAACACCGGGGAGCTGTTTTTT
CDR3aa: CASDRGQTNTGELFF

abundance: NA
v_gene: TRBV6-1
j_gene: TRBJ1-2
d_gene: NA
CDR3nt: TGTGCCAGCAGTGTAAGGGCTGCCTATGGCTACACCTTC
CDR3aa: CASSVRAAYGYTF

abundance: NA
v_gene: TRBV27
j_gene: TRBJ1-4
d_gene: TRBD1
CDR3nt: TGTGCCAGCAGTCCCACAGGGGGCGTCCTTGAAAAACTGTTTTTT
CDR3aa: CASSPTGGVLEKLFF

abundance: NA
v_gene: TRBV28
j_gene: TRBJ2-1
d_gene: TRBD2
CDR3nt: TGTGCCAGCAGTACGGGTGGGATTAGCGGGAAACGTCTCTTC
CDR3aa: CASSTGGISGKRLF

abundance: NA
v_gene: TRBV18
j_gene: TRBJ2-7
d_gene: NA
CDR3nt: TGTGCCAGCTCACCGTCGGCGGTGAGCTCCTACGAGCAGTACTTC
CDR3aa: CASSPSAVSSYEQYF

abundance: NA
v_gene: TRBV7-3
j_gene: TRBJ2-1
d_gene: NA
CDR3nt: TGTGCCAGCAGCTCAATTAGCGGAAACTACAATGAGCAGTTCTTC
CDR3aa: CASSSISGNYNEQFF

abundance: NA
v_gene: TRBV2
j_gene: TRBJ2-2
d_gene: TRBD2
CDR3nt: TGTGCCAGCAGCTTTAACGGGAGGGCCGATGGTACCGGGGAGCTGTTTTTT
CDR3aa: CASSFNGRADGTGELFF

abundance: NA
v_gene: TRBV28
j_gene: TRBJ2-5
d_gene: NA
CDR3nt: TGTGCCAGCAGTTTCGGGGGGCGAGTCTTGGTCCAGTACTTC
CDR3aa: CASSFGGRVLVQYF

abundance: NA
v_gene: TRBV5-4
j_gene: TRBJ2-6
d_gene: NA
CDR3nt: TGTGCCAGCTCGCGCCTCGTAAGACAAAGTCGGGCCAACGTCCTGACTTTC
CDR3aa: CASSRLVRQSRANVLTF

abundance: NA
v_gene: TRBV11-2
j_gene: TRBJ1-1
d_gene: NA
CDR3nt: TGTGCCAGCAGCCAGAACACTGAAGCTTTCTTT
CDR3aa: CASSQNTEAFF

abundance: NA
v_gene: TRBV27
j_gene: TRBJ2-1
d_gene: TRBD2
CDR3nt: TGTGCCAGCAGACCACTAGCGGGGGACCGAGATGAGCAGTTCTTC
CDR3aa: CASRPLAGDRDEQFF

abundance: once
v_gene: TRBV11-3
j_gene: TRBJ2-1
d_gene: NA
CDR3nt: TGTGCCAGCAGCTTGGGGCCCTACAATGAGCAGTTCTTC
CDR3aa: CASSLGPYNEQFF

abundance: once
v_gene: TRBV7-3
j_gene: TRBJ2-1
d_gene: NA
CDR3nt: TGTGCCAGCAGCCCTGGGCTGGGGTCCTACAATGAGCAGTTCTTC
CDR3aa: CASSPGLGSYNEQFF

abundance: NA
v_gene: TRBV2
j_gene: TRBJ1-2
d_gene: NA
CDR3nt: TGTGCCAGCAGTGAAAAGGGGCCTAACTATGGCTACACCTTC
CDR3aa: CASSEKGPNYGYTF

abundance: NA
v_gene: TRBV5-4
j_gene: TRBJ2-2
d_gene: NA
CDR3nt: TGTGCCAGCAGCTTGGGGGAGATCGGGGAGCTGTTTTTT
CDR3aa: CASSLGEIGELFF

abundance: NA
v_gene: TRBV5-1
j_gene: TRBJ2-3
d_gene: TRBD1
CDR3nt: TGCGCCAGCAGCTTGGGGACAGGGGGTTGGGATACGCAGTATTTT
CDR3aa: CASSLGTGGWDTQYF

abundance: NA
v_gene: TRBV10-1
j_gene: TRBJ2-3
d_gene: TRBD2
CDR3nt: TGCGCCAGCAGTGAGGCTAGCGGGATAGGTGTCCGGGCCACAGATACGCAGTATTTT
CDR3aa: CASSEASGIGVRATDTQYF

abundance: NA
v_gene: TRBV2
j_gene: TRBJ1-2
d_gene: NA
CDR3nt: TGTGCCAGAGGAGACAGACCTAACTATGGCTACACCTTC
CDR3aa: CARGDRPNYGYTF

abundance: once
v_gene: TRBV11-1
j_gene: TRBJ2-2
d_gene: TRBD2
CDR3nt: TGTGCCAGCAGCTCCCCTAGCGGGAGGCGCACCGGGGAGCTGTTTTTT
CDR3aa: CASSSPSGRRTGELFF

abundance: NA
v_gene: TRBV5-4
j_gene: TRBJ2-7
d_gene: NA
CDR3nt: TGTGCCAGCAGCTCGGGTGGTTCCTCCTACGAGCAGTACTTC
CDR3aa: CASSSGGSSYEQYF

abundance: NA
v_gene: TRBV27
j_gene: TRBJ1-4
d_gene: TRBD1
CDR3nt: TGTGCCAGCAGTCTAACAGGGGCAACTAATGAAAAACTGTTTTTT
CDR3aa: CASSLTGATNEKLFF

abundance: NA
v_gene: TRBV15
j_gene: TRBJ2-3
d_gene: NA
CDR3nt: TGTGCCACCAGCACGACAGTTGGCACAGATACGCAGTATTTT
CDR3aa: CATSTTVGTDTQYF

abundance: once
v_gene: TRBV7-9
j_gene: TRBJ2-3
d_gene: NA
CDR3nt: TGTGCCAGCAGTCGGGGGACGTCCAGCACAGATACGCAGTATTTT
CDR3aa: CASSRGTSSTDTQYF

abundance: NA
v_gene: TRBV10-1
j_gene: TRBJ2-2
d_gene: TRBD1
CDR3nt: TGCGCCAGCAGTACAGGGGGAAACACCGGGGAGCTGTTTTTT
CDR3aa: CASSTGGNTGELFF

abundance: NA
v_gene: TRBV9
j_gene: TRBJ2-7
d_gene: TRBD2
CDR3nt: TGTGCCAGCAGCGGGAGAACTAGCGGGAGTTCCTACGAGCAGTACTTC
CDR3aa: CASSGRTSGSSYEQYF

abundance: NA
v_gene: TRBV27
j_gene: TRBJ1-5
d_gene: TRBD1
CDR3nt: TGTGCCAGCAGTTTATCCCCCCCGGGACAGACAAGCAATCAGCCCCAGCATTTT
CDR3aa: CASSLSPPGQTSNQPQHF

abundance: NA
v_gene: TRBV5-1
j_gene: TRBJ2-5
d_gene: NA
CDR3nt: TGCGCCAGCAGCTTGAGGCAGGGACGAGAGACCCAGTACTTC
CDR3aa: CASSLRQGRETQYF

abundance: once
v_gene: TRBV19
j_gene: TRBJ2-7
d_gene: NA
CDR3nt: TGTGCCAGTAGTATTATTTTGACCTACGAGCAGTACTTC
CDR3aa: CASSIILTYEQYF

abundance: NA
v_gene: TRBV20-1
j_gene: TRBJ2-7
d_gene: NA
CDR3nt: TGCAGTGCTGGATCTAGCTACGAGCAGTACTTC
CDR3aa: CSAGSSYEQYF

abundance: NA
v_gene: TRBV18
j_gene: TRBJ2-7
d_gene: NA
CDR3nt: TGTGCCAGCTCACCACTAGCAGGACCCTACGAGCAGTACTTC
CDR3aa: CASSPLAGPYEQYF

abundance: NA
v_gene: TRBV5-1
j_gene: TRBJ2-1
d_gene: TRBD2
CDR3nt: TGCGCCAGCAGCTTGCGACTAGCTGACAATGAGCAGTTCTTC
CDR3aa: CASSLRLADNEQFF

abundance: NA
v_gene: TRBV10-1
j_gene: TRBJ2-1
d_gene: NA
CDR3nt: TGCGCCAGCAGTGAGTCAATGGGTTTCCCTGATGAGCAGTTCTTC
CDR3aa: CASSESMGFPDEQFF

abundance: NA
v_gene: TRBV5-1
j_gene: TRBJ2-7
d_gene: NA
CDR3nt: TGCGCCAGCAGCGCCGGAGTGAACGAGCAGTACTTC
CDR3aa: CASSAGVNEQYF

abundance: once
v_gene: TRBV18
j_gene: TRBJ2-3
d_gene: NA
CDR3nt: TGTGCCAGCTCACCTCGAGTCGGTTTAGGCTACACAGATACGCAGTATTTT
CDR3aa: CASSPRVGLGYTDTQYF

abundance: NA
v_gene: TRBV6-5
j_gene: TRBJ1-2
d_gene: NA
CDR3nt: TGTGCCAGCAGTTACGTTAGGCAGCACGGTGGCTACACCTTC
CDR3aa: CASSYVRQHGGYTF

abundance: NA
v_gene: TRBV13
j_gene: TRBJ1-4
d_gene: NA
CDR3nt: TGTGCCAGCAGCCCGAGGACTGGAGCTAATGAAAAACTGTTTTTT
CDR3aa: CASSPRTGANEKLFF

abundance: NA
v_gene: TRBV27
j_gene: TRBJ2-1
d_gene: TRBD1
CDR3nt: TGTGCCAGCAAATCACATCAAGGACAGGGGGCTTACAATGAGCAGTTCTTC
CDR3aa: CASKSHQGQGAYNEQFF

abundance: NA
v_gene: TRBV19
j_gene: TRBJ2-5
d_gene: TRBD2
CDR3nt: TGTGCCAGTAGTATAGCGGGCTCCCTCGGGGGGATGGAGACCCAGTACTTC
CDR3aa: CASSIAGSLGGMETQYF